Listed below are T cell receptor beta chains from one sample, sequenced in a study of T cell responses to AZD1222 COVID-19 vaccine. Profiled with immunoSEQ multiplex PCR; TCRdb holds only in-frame clones, not every one. The sample has about 180,000 clones, around 91% seen once. Sequencing was performed on peripheral blood, taken on day 0 of AZD1222 vaccination. Source of these receptors: an adult in good health. The CDR3 runs from the conserved cysteine through the conserved F or W. Each record gives: D gene, J gene, clone size, V gene, CDR3 DNA, CDR3 protein. The D gene is left open where the match is weak. For some rows the clone size is stated as once, few or many, or as a class when expanded; others skip it.

TRBD2 | TRBJ2-3 | NA | TRBV29-1 | TGCAGCGTTGAGGGTAGCGGGGGGGCAAATACGCAGTATTTT | CSVEGSGGANTQYF
TRBD1 | TRBJ1-2 | NA | TRBV5-4 | TGTGCCAGCAGCTTGATCAGGGGGCTAGACAAATATGGCTACACCTTC | CASSLIRGLDKYGYTF
NA | TRBJ2-7 | NA | TRBV6-5 | TGTGCCAGCAGTCCGGTGGGGGCTGGTTACGAGCAGTACTTC | CASSPVGAGYEQYF
TRBD1 | TRBJ2-7 | NA | TRBV6-6 | TGTGCCAGCAGTCGGGACAGCGGTCTCTTCGAGCAGTACTTC | CASSRDSGLFEQYF
NA | TRBJ2-2 | NA | TRBV5-1 | TGCGCCAGCAGCCAGACCGTCACTCCTACCGGGGAGCTGTTTTTT | CASSQTVTPTGELFF
NA | TRBJ1-2 | NA | TRBV9 | TGTGCCAGCAGCCAAATCGGAAAGGGGTCCATCGGCTACACCTTC | CASSQIGKGSIGYTF
NA | TRBJ1-1 | NA | TRBV7-3 | TGTGCCAGCAGCTTAAGCCCGTACGCCACTGAAGCTTTCTTT | CASSLSPYATEAFF
NA | TRBJ1-4 | NA | TRBV10-3 | TGTGCCATAGACCTCATGGGGGGCGGCTTCGCAACTAATGAAAAACTGTTTTTT | CAIDLMGGGFATNEKLFF
TRBD2 | TRBJ2-2 | NA | TRBV5-1 | TGCGCCAGCAGCATGCGCCCGGTTCTAGCGGGGGGGCCGAACACCGGGGAGCTGTTTTTT | CASSMRPVLAGGPNTGELFF
TRBD1 | TRBJ2-2 | NA | TRBV7-9 | TGTGCCAGCAGTGTTCCGACAGGGCCCCATGAGGACACCGGGGAGCTGTTTTTT | CASSVPTGPHEDTGELFF
TRBD1 | TRBJ1-1 | NA | TRBV10-3 | TGTGCCAGTCACAGGGGCCTGGACACTGAAGCTTTCTTT | CASHRGLDTEAFF
TRBD2 | TRBJ2-5 | NA | TRBV10-3 | TGTGCCATCAGTGGGGCGGGCGGGGGAAAAGAGACCCAGTACTTC | CAISGAGGGKETQYF
NA | TRBJ2-4 | NA | TRBV4-1 | TGCGCCAGCAGGCGGATATTGGTAGGGTGGGACGAGAAAAACATTCAGTACTTC | CASRRILVGWDEKNIQYF
NA | TRBJ1-4 | NA | TRBV4-2 | TGTGCCAGCAGCCAAGTACTAGAAAAACTGTTTTTT | CASSQVLEKLFF
TRBD2 | TRBJ2-7 | NA | TRBV11-2 | TGTGCCAGCAGCTTAGCTAGCGGGGTCTACGAGCAGTACTTC | CASSLASGVYEQYF
TRBD2 | TRBJ2-5 | NA | TRBV5-1 | TGCGCCAGCAGCGTCGGGACTAGCGGGGGGTACCAAGAGACCCAGTACTTC | CASSVGTSGGYQETQYF
TRBD2 | TRBJ2-3 | NA | TRBV28 | TGTGCCGGCACTACTAGCGGGGCTGACGGTACGCAGTATTTT | CAGTTSGADGTQYF
NA | TRBJ1-5 | NA | TRBV6-1 | TGTGCCAGCAGTGAATCGGGCGCTTATAGCAATCAGCCCCAGCATTTT | CASSESGAYSNQPQHF
TRBD1 | TRBJ1-2 | NA | TRBV9 | TGTGCCAGCAGCGTCGCGGGACAGGGAGGCGGCTACACCTTC | CASSVAGQGGGYTF
TRBD1 | TRBJ1-4 | NA | TRBV4-2 | TGTGCCAGCAGCCAAGGCACGGGACAGAATGAAAAACTGTTTTTT | CASSQGTGQNEKLFF
NA | TRBJ1-5 | NA | TRBV6-2/TRBV6-3 | TGTGCCAGCAGTTACAGACAGGCCATTTATAGCAATCAGCCCCAGCATTTT | CASSYRQAIYSNQPQHF
NA | TRBJ1-1 | NA | TRBV6-5 | TGTGCCAGCAGGGGGACGGGGAACACTGAAGCTTTCTTT | CASRGTGNTEAFF
TRBD2 | TRBJ2-7 | NA | TRBV12-3/TRBV12-4 | TGTGCCAGTTCTAGCGGCTTTCCCTACGAGCAGTACTTC | CASSSGFPYEQYF
NA | TRBJ1-1 | NA | TRBV28 | TGTGCCAGCAGCTCCCCCCGGACTGAAGCTTTCTTT | CASSSPRTEAFF
NA | TRBJ2-2 | once | TRBV7-3 | TGTGCCAGCAGCATCCCTACCGGGGAGCTGTTTTTT | CASSIPTGELFF
NA | TRBJ1-6 | NA | TRBV19 | TGTGCCAGTAGTACTGGTAATTCACCCCTCCACTTT | CASSTGNSPLHF
TRBD1 | TRBJ1-4 | once | TRBV4-1 | TGCGCCAGCAGCGACCGGCACAGGGGTGAAAAACTGTTTTTT | CASSDRHRGEKLFF
TRBD1 | TRBJ1-2 | NA | TRBV7-2 | TGTGCCAGCAGCCAACGGACAGGGTATGGCTACACCTTC | CASSQRTGYGYTF